The next 25 T cell receptor beta chains were all read from a single sample in a study of blood T cell repertoires in COVID-19. Produced via immunoSEQ multiplex PCR; TCRdb's table is partial and in-frame only. The sample shows 250,000 or so clones, about 80% of them seen only once. Material: peripheral blood. Receptors were obtained from an elderly woman with acute or convalescent COVID-19.

The chain links TRBV19 to TRBJ1-5; D not resolved. The germline V gene encodes CDR1 LNHDA and CDR2 SQIVND (reference sequence). Trimming left V 1 base short and J 8 bases short, with 6 bases between. The length of the CDR3 is 12 residues. CDR3 amino acids: CASSIGPEPQHF. CDR3 nucleotides: TGTGCCAGTAGTATAGGCCCGGAGCCCCAGCATTTT.

The chain uses TRBV19 and TRBJ1-2; D not certain. The CDR3 spans 14 residues. Germline loops: CDR1 LNHDA, CDR2 SQIVND (reference sequence). V was pared by 1 base and J by 2 bases, with 8 bases between. DNA for the CDR3: TGTGCCAGTAGTATAGCACAGAACAACTATGGCTACACCTTC. Translated: CASSIAQNNYGYTF.

The chain employs TRBV9 and TRBJ2-3; 13 positions agree with TRBD2. Trimming at V came to 4 bases and at J to 2 bases, leaving 7 bases not matched to a gene. CDR3 length equals 17 residues. Germline V gene sequence: CDR1 SGDLS, CDR2 YYNGEE. For the CDR3, the DNA is TGTGCCAGCAGCTTCGGGACTAGCGGGGTGACCACAGATACGCAGTATTTT. This translates into CASSFGTSGVTTDTQYF.

V and J are TRBV18 and TRBJ2-3; TRBD1 might be the D (6 bases). Germline values: CDR1 KGHSH, CDR2 LQKENI. V was cut by 5 bases and J by 0 bases, with 27 bases left in between. The CDR3 runs to 20 residues. The CDR3: CASSVTSGTNQAYSTDTQYF. The CDR3 region has the DNA TGTGCCAGCTCAGTGACCTCCGGGACAAACCAGGCTTATAGCACAGATACGCAGTATTTT.

V gene TRBV25-1 combines with J gene TRBJ1-2; no firm D call. Germline CDR1 and CDR2: MGHDK and SYGVNS. CDR3 size: 15 residues. V was cut by 2 bases and J by 5 bases, with 15 bases left in between. This CDR3 is CASSEKGGRKYGYTF. Written as DNA, the CDR3 is TGTGCCAGCAGTGAAAAAGGAGGGCGGAAATATGGCTACACCTTC.

This chain connects TRBV3-1 (or the pseudogene TRBV3-2) to TRBJ1-1; 7 bases align to TRBD1. The V gene end was trimmed by 7 bases and the J gene end by 4 bases; junction bases not matched to a gene: 6. The germline gives CDR1 LGHDT, CDR2 YNNKEL (reference sequence). There are 13 residues in the CDR3. In nucleotides, the CDR3 is TGTGCCAGCACCAGACAGGGTCGCACTGAAGCTTTCTTT. This encodes CASTRQGRTEAFF.

This clone has just a few counts. J is TRBJ1-5 and V is TRBV20-1; D may be TRBD1 (5 bases). The germline V and J ends were trimmed by 3 bases and 9 bases, with 12 bases remaining between them. In germline, CDR1 is DFQATT, CDR2 SNEGSKA (reference sequence). This CDR3 comprises 12 residues. The CDR3 reads CSASFTGTPQHF. As DNA, the CDR3 is TGCAGTGCTAGTTTCACAGGCACGCCCCAGCATTTT.

The chain has TRBV5-1 and TRBJ1-6, with D possibly being TRBD1 (6 bases). The germline V and J ends were trimmed by 2 bases and 7 bases, with 10 bases remaining between them. Germline lookup yields CDR1 SGHRS and CDR2 YFSETQ. CDR3 length: 14 residues. The CDR3 spells CASSLGQPNSPLHF. CDR3 nucleotide sequence: TGCGCCAGCAGCTTAGGACAGCCCAATTCACCCCTCCACTTT.

The chain combines TRBV6-5 with TRBJ2-7; tentative D call: TRBD2 (7 bases). CDR1 and CDR2 (germline): MNHEY, SVGAGI. CDR3 length: 14 residues. The V end lost 2 bases, the J end lost 2 bases, and 10 bases lay between the germline ends. CDR3 nucleotides: TGTGCCAGCAGTTACAACGGGGGGCCCTACGAGCAGTACTTC. Translated, it gives CASSYNGGPYEQYF.

The V gene is TRBV5-5, the J gene TRBJ2-5; D gene uncertain. The V gene's germline CDR1 is SGHKS and CDR2 YYEKEE (reference sequence). Deletions cut 1 base from V and 5 bases from J, with 12 bases between. This CDR3 contains 14 residues. CDR3 bases: TGTGCCAGCAGCTTGCTATTTATGCGGGAGACCCAGTACTTC. Encoded protein: CASSLLFMRETQYF.

The J gene is TRBJ1-1, the V gene TRBV6-2 or TRBV6-3; 7 bases align to TRBD1. Unmatched junction bases numbered 1, after V lost 2 bases and J lost 4 bases. CDR3 length: 13 residues. Germline V gives CDR1 MNHEY, CDR2 SVGEGT. CDR3 protein: CASSYRDSTEAFF. For the CDR3, the DNA is TGTGCCAGCAGTTACAGGGACAGCACTGAAGCTTTCTTT.

V and J are TRBV6-4 and TRBJ2-5, with D unclear. Trimming pared 5 bases from V and 5 bases from J, leaving 3 bases between. Germline lookup yields CDR1 MRHNA and CDR2 SNTAGT. The CDR3 is 10 amino acids. CDR3 region: CASSSETQYF. In DNA, the CDR3 is TGTGCCAGCAGTTCGGAGACCCAGTACTTC.

V usage is TRBV29-1 and J usage is TRBJ2-7; 10 nucleotides align to TRBD1. This CDR3 contains 14 residues. The J segment lost 2 bases and the V segment lost 6 bases, leaving 7 bases of the junction unmatched. CDR1 is SQVTM and CDR2 is ANQGSEA in the germline V gene. In nucleotides, the CDR3 is TGCAGCGTGGCCTCCGGACAGGGGGCCTACGAGCAGTACTTC. Protein sequence: CSVASGQGAYEQYF.

The rearrangement uses TRBV27 and TRBJ2-4, with D unclear. Germline CDR1 MNHEY, CDR2 SMNVEV (reference sequence). CDR3 size: 14 residues. The V and J ends lost 5 bases and 0 bases respectively, with 8 bases between them. This CDR3 reads CASSALLAKNIQYF. The CDR3 nucleotides are TGTGCCAGCAGTGCGCTTTTAGCCAAAAACATTCAGTACTTC.

The genes are TRBV7-2 and TRBJ2-7, with TRBD1 matching 8 bases. The CDR3 loop spans 14 amino acids. The J segment lost 6 bases and the V segment lost 1 base, leaving 5 bases of the junction unmatched. Germline V gives CDR1 SGHTA, CDR2 FQGNSA. Written as DNA, the CDR3 is TGTGCCAGCAGCTTAGGTCCAGGGGGCGGCGAGCAGTACTTC. Its translation: CASSLGPGGGEQYF.

This clone was seen only once. This chain joins TRBV7-2 and TRBJ1-6, with D tentatively TRBD1 (6 bases). Germline CDR1 is SGHTA and CDR2 is FQGNSA. This CDR3 spans 14 amino acids. V was shortened by 5 bases and J by 10 bases, with 15 bases between the two germline ends. The DNA for the CDR3 is TGTGCCAGCAGCCCGCGGGCAGGGGAATCACCCCTCCACTTT. Amino acid sequence: CASSPRAGESPLHF. Full variable domain (rest looked up from reference TRBV7-2 and TRBJ1-6): GAGVSQSPSNKVTEKGKDVELRCDPISGHTALYWYRQSLGQGLEFLIYFQGNSAPDKSGLPSDRFSAERTGGSVSTLTIQRTQQEDSAVYLCASSPRAGESPLHFGNGTRLTVT.

This chain uses TRBV5-4 with TRBJ1-2; 7 bases align to TRBD1. V was pared by 0 bases and J by 1 base, with 9 bases of the junction left unmatched. In germline, CDR1 is SGHNT, CDR2 YYREEE (reference sequence). The CDR3 runs to 17 residues. CDR3 sequence (DNA): TGTGCCAGCAGCTTGGGACAGGGCAGGGATAATAACTATGGCTACACCTTC. This encodes CASSLGQGRDNNYGYTF.

The CDR3 here is CASSQQGWGTEAFF. Here the CDR3 DNA reads TGTGCCAGCAGCCAACAGGGCTGGGGCACTGAAGCTTTCTTT. J is TRBJ1-1 and V is TRBV3-1 (or the pseudogene TRBV3-2); tentative D call: TRBD1 (5 bases). V was cut by 2 bases and J by 4 bases, with 11 bases left in between. Per the germline V gene, CDR1 is LGHDT and CDR2 is YNNKEL (reference sequence). This CDR3 region has 14 residues.

The V call is TRBV30, the J call TRBJ2-1, with 14 nucleotides matching TRBD2. The CDR3 consists of 17 residues. Germline assignment: CDR1 GTSNPN and CDR2 SVGIG (reference sequence). Germline trimming cut 0 bases from V and 6 bases from J; bases unmatched to any gene: 7. CDR3 sequence (DNA): TGTGCCTGGAGTGTATCCTGGGGACTAGCGGGAGCCAATGAGCAGTTCTTC. Its protein product is CAWSVSWGLAGANEQFF. Filled out from reference TRBV30 and TRBJ2-1, the complete variable domain reads SQTIHQWPATLVQPVGSPLSLECTVEGTSNPNLYWYRQAAGRGLQLLFYSVGIGQISSEVPQNLSASRPQDRQFILSSKKLLLSDSGFYLCAWSVSWGLAGANEQFFGPGTRLTVL.

The rearrangement links TRBV18 to TRBJ2-6; D is possibly TRBD1 (7 bases). The V end was cut by 2 bases, the J end by 0 bases, with 14 bases between. The V gene's germline CDR1 is KGHSH and CDR2 LQKENI. The CDR3 spans 18 residues. The CDR3 protein is CASSPFTGDSSGANVLTF. DNA for the CDR3: TGTGCCAGCTCACCATTTACAGGGGACTCCTCTGGGGCCAACGTCCTGACTTTC.

The sample holds many counts of this clone. The chain has TRBV12-3 or TRBV12-4 and TRBJ1-5; TRBD1 matches 7 bases. This CDR3 has 13 amino acids. Germline trimming cut 6 bases from V and 7 bases from J; bases unmatched to any gene: 6. This CDR3 reads CASSRDRDQPQHF. DNA of the CDR3: TGTGCCAGCAGCAGAGACAGGGACCAGCCCCAGCATTTT.

This chain uses TRBV19 with TRBJ2-7; 8 bases align to TRBD1. V lost 5 bases, J lost 5 bases, and 8 bases stayed unmatched. The CDR3 consists of 14 residues. Germline V gene lookup returns CDR1 LNHDA and CDR2 SQIVND (reference sequence). CDR3 nucleotide sequence: TGTGCCAGTAGTCCCCGGACAGGGTTCCACGAGCAGTACTTC. This sequence encodes CASSPRTGFHEQYF.

This rearrangement joins TRBV7-8 to TRBJ1-1, with 9 positions matching TRBD1. Germline V gene lookup returns CDR1 SGHVS and CDR2 FQNEAQ. The CDR3 has 16 amino acids. With 0 bases clipped from V and 7 bases from J, the junction kept 9 bases outside the gene matches. In nucleotides, the CDR3 is TGTGCCAGCAGCTTAGCGCCGGGGACAGGGATTGGTGAAGCTTTCTTT. Its protein is CASSLAPGTGIGEAFF.

The chain couples TRBV2 to TRBJ1-6; D is uncertain. The V gene's germline CDR1 is SNHLY and CDR2 FYNNEI. Deletions cut 6 bases from V and 0 bases from J, with 12 bases between. CDR3 size: 16 residues. This CDR3 is CASRGIPSSYNSPLHF. CDR3 coding DNA: TGTGCCAGCAGGGGCATCCCCAGCTCCTATAATTCACCCCTCCACTTT.

The V gene is TRBV5-1, the J gene TRBJ1-4, with 8 bases lining up with TRBD1. This CDR3 is built from 15 residues. The V and J ends lost 0 bases and 8 bases, in that order; junction bases with no gene match: 6. The germline V gene has CDR1 SGHRS and CDR2 YFSETQ. The CDR3 protein is CASSLAGRGQEKLFF. As DNA, the CDR3 is TGCGCCAGCAGCTTGGCAGGCAGGGGGCAGGAAAAACTGTTTTTT.